The 4 T cell receptor beta chains reported below all come from one sample, sequenced in a study of blood T cell repertoires in COVID-19. The method was immunoSEQ multiplex PCR; TCRdb's version includes in-frame clones alone and lacks a portion of them. Of about 90,000 clones listed, 80% to 90% were seen once; the top ten hold around an eighth. Sequenced: peripheral blood. The receptors stem from a human donor in a cohort sampled during active COVID-19.

The V and J genes are TRBV23-1 and TRBJ1-2; no firm D call. TRBV23-1 is given ORF status, its function remaining uncertain. V lost 1 base and J 0 bases, leaving 6 bases between the germline ends. This CDR3 spans 14 amino acids. CDR3: CASSQLAANYGYTF. In DNA, the CDR3 is TGCGCCAGCAGTCAATTGGCAGCTAACTATGGCTACACCTTC.

This chain uses TRBV2 with TRBJ1-2; the D gene is possibly TRBD1 (6 bases). There are 14 residues in the CDR3. Trimming took off 6 bases at V and 1 base at J, with 12 bases between the two ends. Germline CDR1 SNHLY, CDR2 FYNNEI. CDR3 in amino acids: CASRGGRDNYGYTF. CDR3 bases: TGTGCCAGCAGAGGGGGGAGGGATAACTATGGCTACACCTTC.

The V gene is TRBV2, the J gene TRBJ1-5; 9 bases line up with TRBD1. Germline lookup yields CDR1 SNHLY and CDR2 FYNNEI. V gave up 7 bases and J gave up 5 bases; unmatched junction bases: 9. This CDR3 is 15 amino acids long. The CDR3 sequence: CASKGVGTGHQPQHF. CDR3 nucleotides: TGTGCCAGCAAAGGAGTCGGGACAGGGCATCAGCCCCAGCATTTT.

This chain uses TRBV5-4 with TRBJ1-1; a possible D gene is TRBD1 (6 bases). The CDR3 loop spans 15 amino acids. Trimming pared 2 bases from V and 6 bases from J, leaving 17 bases between. CDR1 and CDR2 (germline): SGHNT, YYREEE (reference sequence). In DNA, the CDR3 is TGTGCCAGCAGCTTAGATAGGACAGTTTGGGCTGAAGCTTTCTTT. Encoded protein: CASSLDRTVWAEAFF.